This TCR beta chain was captured by sequencing in a study of control samples from healthy donors and cancer patients. The CDR3 covers 13 residues. V lost 4 bases and J 1 base, leaving 4 bases between the germline ends. CDR1 and CDR2 from the germline V gene are SGHTA and FQGTGA. TCRdb keeps only in-frame clones here, not all; method: immunoSEQ multiplex PCR. The table has 80,000 to 100,000 clones, about 90% seen once; the top ten hold around an eighth. Sequenced sample: blood. This sequence joins TRBV7-3 and TRBJ2-2; D remains unclear. The clonotype was recovered from a man younger than 45 in good health. DNA for the CDR3: TGTGCCAGCAGCTACAAGAACACCGGGGAGCTGTTTTTT. This gives the protein CASSYKNTGELFF.